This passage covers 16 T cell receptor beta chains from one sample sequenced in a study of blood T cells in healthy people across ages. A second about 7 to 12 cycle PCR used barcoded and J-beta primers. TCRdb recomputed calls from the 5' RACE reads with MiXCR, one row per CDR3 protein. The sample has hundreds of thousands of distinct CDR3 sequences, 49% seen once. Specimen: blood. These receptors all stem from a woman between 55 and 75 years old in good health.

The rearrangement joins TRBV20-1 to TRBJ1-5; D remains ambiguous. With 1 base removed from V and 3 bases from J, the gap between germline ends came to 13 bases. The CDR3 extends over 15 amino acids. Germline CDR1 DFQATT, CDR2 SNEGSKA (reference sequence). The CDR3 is CSARVPRALNQPQHF. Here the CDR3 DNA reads TGCAGTGCTAGAGTACCCAGAGCCCTCAATCAGCCCCAGCATTTT.

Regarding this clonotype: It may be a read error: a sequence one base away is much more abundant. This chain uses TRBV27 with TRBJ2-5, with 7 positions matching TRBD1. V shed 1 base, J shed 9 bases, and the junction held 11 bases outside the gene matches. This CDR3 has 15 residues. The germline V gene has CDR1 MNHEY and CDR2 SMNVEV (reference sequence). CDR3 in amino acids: CASSLFWTGGEAQYF. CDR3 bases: TGTGCCAGCAGTTTATTCTGGACAGGAGGCGAGGCCCAGTACTTC.

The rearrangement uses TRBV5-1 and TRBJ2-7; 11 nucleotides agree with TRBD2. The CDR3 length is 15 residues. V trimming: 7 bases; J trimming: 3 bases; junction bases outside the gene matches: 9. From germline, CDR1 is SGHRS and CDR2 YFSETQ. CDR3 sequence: CASATGTSGYYEQYF. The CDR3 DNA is TGCGCCAGCGCTACCGGGACTAGCGGATACTACGAGCAGTACTTC.

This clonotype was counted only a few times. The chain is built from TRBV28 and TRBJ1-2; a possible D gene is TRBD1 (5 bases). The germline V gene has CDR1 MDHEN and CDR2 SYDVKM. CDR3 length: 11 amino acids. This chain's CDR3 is CACTGIYGYTF. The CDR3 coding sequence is TGTGCTTGTACAGGAATCTATGGCTACACCTTC.

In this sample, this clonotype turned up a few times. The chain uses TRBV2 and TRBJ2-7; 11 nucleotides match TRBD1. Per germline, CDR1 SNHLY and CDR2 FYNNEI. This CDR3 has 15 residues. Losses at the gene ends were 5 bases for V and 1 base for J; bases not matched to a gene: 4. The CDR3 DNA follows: TGTGCCAGCAGTAGGACAGGGGGCATTTCCTACGAGCAGTACTTC. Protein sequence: CASSRTGGISYEQYF.

The CDR3 sequence is CATSRDYGAGNTIYF. Here the CDR3 DNA reads TGTGCCACCAGCAGAGATTACGGGGCTGGAAACACCATATATTTT. This sequence joins TRBV15 and TRBJ1-3, with no clear D. V shed 0 bases and J shed 2 bases, with 8 bases lying between them. CDR1 and CDR2 (germline): LNHNV, YYDKDF (reference sequence). The CDR3 contains 15 residues.

CDR3 in amino acids: CASRISGGGFGYTF. CDR3 sequence (DNA): TGTGCCAGCAGAATCTCAGGGGGCGGATTTGGCTACACCTTC. J is TRBJ1-2 and V is TRBV28; 8 bases are shared with TRBD1. CDR1 is MDHEN and CDR2 is SYDVKM in the germline V gene. There are 14 residues in the CDR3. V lost 6 bases, J lost 7 bases, and 10 bases stayed unmatched.

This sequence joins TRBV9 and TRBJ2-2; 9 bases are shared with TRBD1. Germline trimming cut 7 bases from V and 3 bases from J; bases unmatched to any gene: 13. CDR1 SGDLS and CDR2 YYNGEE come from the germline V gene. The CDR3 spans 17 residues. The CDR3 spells CASGSIGTGLYTGELFF. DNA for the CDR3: TGTGCCAGCGGATCAATCGGGACAGGGCTCTACACCGGGGAGCTGTTTTTT.

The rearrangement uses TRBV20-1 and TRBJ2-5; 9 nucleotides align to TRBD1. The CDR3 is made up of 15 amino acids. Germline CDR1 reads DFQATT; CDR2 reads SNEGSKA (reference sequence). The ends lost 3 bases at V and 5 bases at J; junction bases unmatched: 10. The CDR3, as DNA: TGCAGTGCTAGCTCCGGGACAGGGAGTTCCGAGACCCAGTACTTC. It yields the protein CSASSGTGSSETQYF.

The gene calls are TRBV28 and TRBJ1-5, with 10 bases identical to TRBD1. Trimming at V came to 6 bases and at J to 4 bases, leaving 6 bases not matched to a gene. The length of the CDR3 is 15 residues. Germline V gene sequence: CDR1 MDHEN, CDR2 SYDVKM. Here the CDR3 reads CASRLGTGENQPQHF. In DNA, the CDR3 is TGTGCCAGCAGACTTGGGACAGGGGAGAATCAGCCCCAGCATTTT.

The CDR3 sequence is CSARETGRGYSNQPQHF. CDR3 bases: TGCAGTGCGAGGGAGACAGGGAGGGGATATAGCAATCAGCCCCAGCATTTT. J is TRBJ1-5 and V is TRBV20-1; 7 nucleotides align to TRBD1. This CDR3 is 17 amino acids long. Germline trimming cut 6 bases from V and 0 bases from J; bases unmatched to any gene: 14. Germline V gives CDR1 DFQATT, CDR2 SNEGSKA (reference sequence).

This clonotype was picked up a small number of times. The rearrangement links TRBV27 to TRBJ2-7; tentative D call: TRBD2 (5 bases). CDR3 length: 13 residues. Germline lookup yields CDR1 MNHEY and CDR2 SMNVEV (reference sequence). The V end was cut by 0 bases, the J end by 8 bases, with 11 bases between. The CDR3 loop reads CASSLSPGGQQYF. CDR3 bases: TGTGCCAGCAGTTTATCCCCAGGCGGGCAGCAGTACTTC.

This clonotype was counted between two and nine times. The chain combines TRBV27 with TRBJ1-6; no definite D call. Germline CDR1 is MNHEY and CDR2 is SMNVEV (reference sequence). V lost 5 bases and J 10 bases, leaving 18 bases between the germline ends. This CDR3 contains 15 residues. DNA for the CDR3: TGTGCCAGCAGTCCCCTCTTGGTGGAAAGCTCACCCCTCCACTTT. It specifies CASSPLLVESSPLHF.

In nucleotides, the CDR3 is TGTGCCAGCAGCTTGGTTTTAGGACAGGGCAATTCACCCCTCCACTTT. Its translation: CASSLVLGQGNSPLHF. This chain uses TRBV12-3 or TRBV12-4 with TRBJ1-6; 8 nucleotides agree with TRBD1. V shed 6 bases and J 7 bases; nucleotides not matched to a gene: 11. CDR3 size: 16 residues.

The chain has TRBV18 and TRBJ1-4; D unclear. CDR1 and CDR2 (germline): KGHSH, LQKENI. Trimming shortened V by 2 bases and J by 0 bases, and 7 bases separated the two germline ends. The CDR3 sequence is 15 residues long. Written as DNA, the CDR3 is TGTGCCAGCTCACCAACAAGTACAACTAATGAAAAACTGTTTTTT. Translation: CASSPTSTTNEKLFF.

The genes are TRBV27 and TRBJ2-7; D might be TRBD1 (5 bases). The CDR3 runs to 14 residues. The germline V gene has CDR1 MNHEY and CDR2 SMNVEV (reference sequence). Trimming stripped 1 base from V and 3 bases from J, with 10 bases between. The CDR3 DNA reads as TGTGCCAGCAGTTTATACCCCGACAGCTACGAGCAGTACTTC. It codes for CASSLYPDSYEQYF.